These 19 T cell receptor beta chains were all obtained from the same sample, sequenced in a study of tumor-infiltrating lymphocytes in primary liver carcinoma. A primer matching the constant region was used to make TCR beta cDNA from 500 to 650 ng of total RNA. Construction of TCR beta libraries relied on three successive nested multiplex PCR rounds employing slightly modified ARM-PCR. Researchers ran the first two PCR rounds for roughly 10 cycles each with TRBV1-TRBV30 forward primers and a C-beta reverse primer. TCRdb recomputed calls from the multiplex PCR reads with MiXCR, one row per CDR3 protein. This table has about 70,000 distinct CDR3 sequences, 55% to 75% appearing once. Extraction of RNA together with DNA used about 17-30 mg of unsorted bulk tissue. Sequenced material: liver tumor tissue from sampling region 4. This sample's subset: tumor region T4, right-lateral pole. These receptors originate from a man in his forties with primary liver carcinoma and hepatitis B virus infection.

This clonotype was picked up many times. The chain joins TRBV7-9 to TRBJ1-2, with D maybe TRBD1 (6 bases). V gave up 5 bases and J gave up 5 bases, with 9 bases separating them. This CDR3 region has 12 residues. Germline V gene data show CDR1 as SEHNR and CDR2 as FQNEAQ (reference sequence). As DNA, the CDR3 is TGTGCCAGCAGCCTAGGGGGGTATGGCTACACCTTC. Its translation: CASSLGGYGYTF.

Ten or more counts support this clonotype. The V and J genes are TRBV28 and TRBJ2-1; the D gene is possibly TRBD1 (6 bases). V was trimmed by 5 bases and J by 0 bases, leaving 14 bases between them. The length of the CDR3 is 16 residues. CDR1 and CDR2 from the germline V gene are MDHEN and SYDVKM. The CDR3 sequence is CASSTQDRHSYNEQFF. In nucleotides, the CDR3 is TGTGCCAGCAGTACTCAGGACAGACACTCCTACAATGAGCAGTTCTTC.

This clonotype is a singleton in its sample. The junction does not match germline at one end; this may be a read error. The CDR3 here is CASGLLGGLGNIQYF. The CDR3 region has the DNA TGTGCCAGCGGCTTGTTAGGGGGATTAGGAAATATTCAGTACTTC. The chain links TRBV5-6 to TRBJ2-4; tentatively, D is TRBD1 (6 bases). Germline assignment: CDR1 SGHDT and CDR2 YYEEEE. This CDR3 comprises 15 residues.

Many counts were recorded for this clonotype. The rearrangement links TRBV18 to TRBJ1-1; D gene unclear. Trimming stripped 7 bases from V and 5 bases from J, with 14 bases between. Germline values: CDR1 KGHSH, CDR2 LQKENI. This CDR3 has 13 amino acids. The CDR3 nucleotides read TGTGCCAGCTGCTGTGAAAAGGGAACTGAAGCTTTCTTT. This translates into CASCCEKGTEAFF.

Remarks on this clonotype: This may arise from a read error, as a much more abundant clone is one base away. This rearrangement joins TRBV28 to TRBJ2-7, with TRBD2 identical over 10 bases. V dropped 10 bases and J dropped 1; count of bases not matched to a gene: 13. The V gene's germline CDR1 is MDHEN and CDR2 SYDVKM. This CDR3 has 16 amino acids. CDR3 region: CANRPRLAGLSYEQYF. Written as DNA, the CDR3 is TGTGCCAACAGGCCCCGACTAGCGGGCCTATCCTACGAGCAGTACTTC.

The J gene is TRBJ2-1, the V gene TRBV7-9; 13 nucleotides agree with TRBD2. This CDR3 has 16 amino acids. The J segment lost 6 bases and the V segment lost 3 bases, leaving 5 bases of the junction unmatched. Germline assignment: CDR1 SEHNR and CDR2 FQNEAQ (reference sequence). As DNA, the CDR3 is TGTGCCAGCAGCTTTTCCGGGACTAGCGGGGTCAATGAGCAGTTCTTC. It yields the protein CASSFSGTSGVNEQFF.

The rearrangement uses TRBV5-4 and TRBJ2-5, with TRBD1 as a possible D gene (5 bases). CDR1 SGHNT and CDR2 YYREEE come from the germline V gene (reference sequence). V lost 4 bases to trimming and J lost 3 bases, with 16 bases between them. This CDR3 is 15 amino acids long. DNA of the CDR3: TGTGCCAGCAGCCCTTATGTCCAGGACAAAGAGACCCAGTACTTC. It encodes CASSPYVQDKETQYF.

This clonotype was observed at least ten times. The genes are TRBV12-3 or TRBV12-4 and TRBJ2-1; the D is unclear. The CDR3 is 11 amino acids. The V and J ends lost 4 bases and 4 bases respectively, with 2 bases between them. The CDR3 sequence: CASSYYNEQFF. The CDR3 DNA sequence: TGTGCCAGCAGTTATTACAATGAGCAGTTCTTC.

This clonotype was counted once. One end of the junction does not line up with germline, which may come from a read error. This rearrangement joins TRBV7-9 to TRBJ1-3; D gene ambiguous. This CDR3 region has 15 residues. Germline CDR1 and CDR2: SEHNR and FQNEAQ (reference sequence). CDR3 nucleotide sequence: TGTGCCAGCAGCTTAGATCGGGAACCTGGAAACGCCATATATTTT. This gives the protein CASSLDREPGNAIYF.

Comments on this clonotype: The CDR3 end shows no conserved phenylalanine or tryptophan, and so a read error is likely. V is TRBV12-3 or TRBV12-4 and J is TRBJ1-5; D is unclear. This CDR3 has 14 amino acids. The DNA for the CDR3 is TGTCCCAGCAGTAAGGGCCCAAGCAATCAGCCCCAGCATATT. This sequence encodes CPSSKGPSNQPQHI.

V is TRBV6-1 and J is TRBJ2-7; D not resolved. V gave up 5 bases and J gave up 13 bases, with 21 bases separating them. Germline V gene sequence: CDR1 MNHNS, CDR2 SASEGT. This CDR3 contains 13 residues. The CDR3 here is CASSLDESYDQYF. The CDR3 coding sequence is TGTGCCAGCAGTCTCGATGAATCCTACGACCAATACTTC.

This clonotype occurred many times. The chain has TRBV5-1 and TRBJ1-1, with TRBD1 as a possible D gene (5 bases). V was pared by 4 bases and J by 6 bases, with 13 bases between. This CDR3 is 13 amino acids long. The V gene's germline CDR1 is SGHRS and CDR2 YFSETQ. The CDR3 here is CASSPDGGAEAFF. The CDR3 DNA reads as TGCGCCAGCAGCCCGGATGGGGGGGCTGAAGCTTTCTTT. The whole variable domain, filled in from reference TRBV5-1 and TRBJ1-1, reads KAGVTQTPRYLIKTRGQQVTLSCSPISGHRSVSWYQQTPGQGLQFLFEYFSETQRNKGNFPGRFSGRQFSNSRSEMNVSTLELGDSALYLCASSPDGGAEAFFGQGTRLTVV.

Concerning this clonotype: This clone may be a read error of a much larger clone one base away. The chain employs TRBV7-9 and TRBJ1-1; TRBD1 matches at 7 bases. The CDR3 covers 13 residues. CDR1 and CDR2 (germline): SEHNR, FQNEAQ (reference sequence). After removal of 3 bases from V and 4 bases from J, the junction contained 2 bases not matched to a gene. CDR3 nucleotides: TGTGCCAGCAGCTTGGGACAGTTCACTGAAGCTTTCTTT. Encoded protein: CASSLGQFTEAFF.

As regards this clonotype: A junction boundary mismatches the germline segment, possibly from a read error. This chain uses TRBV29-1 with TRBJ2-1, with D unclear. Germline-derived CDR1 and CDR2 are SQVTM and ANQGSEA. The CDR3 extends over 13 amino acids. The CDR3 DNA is TGCAGCATTGAGGATACCGTGAGCAATGAGCAGTTCTTC. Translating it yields CSIEDTVSNEQFF.

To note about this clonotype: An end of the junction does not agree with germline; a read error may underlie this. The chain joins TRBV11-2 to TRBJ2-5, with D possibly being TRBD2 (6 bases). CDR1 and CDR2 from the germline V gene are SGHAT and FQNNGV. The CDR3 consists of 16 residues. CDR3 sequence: CACRSRDSAHQEAHYF. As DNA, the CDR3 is TGTGCCTGTAGATCCCGGGACTCGGCCCACCAAGAGGCCCATTACTTC. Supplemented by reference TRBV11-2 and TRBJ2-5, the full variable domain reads EAGVAQSPRYKIIEKRQSVAFWCNPISGHATLYWYQQILGQGPKLLIQFQNNGVVDDSQLPKDRFSAERLKGVDSTLKIQPAKLEDSAVYLCACRSRDSAHQEAHYFGPGTRLLVL.

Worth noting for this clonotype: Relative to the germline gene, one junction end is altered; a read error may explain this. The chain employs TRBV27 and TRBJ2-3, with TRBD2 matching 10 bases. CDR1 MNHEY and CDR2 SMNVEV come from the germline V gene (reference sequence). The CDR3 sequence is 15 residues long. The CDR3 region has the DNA TGTGCCAGTAGTTTCAGGACTAGCGGAACAGATACGCAGTATTTT. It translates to CASSFRTSGTDTQYF.

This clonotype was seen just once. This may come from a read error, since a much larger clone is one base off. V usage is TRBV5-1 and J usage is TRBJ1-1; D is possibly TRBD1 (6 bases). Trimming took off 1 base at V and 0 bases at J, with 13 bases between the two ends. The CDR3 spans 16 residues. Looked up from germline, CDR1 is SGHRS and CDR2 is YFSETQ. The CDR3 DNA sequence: TGCGCCAGCAGCTTGAGGTCAGGGGACATGAACACTGAAGCTTTCTTT. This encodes CASSLRSGDMNTEAFF.

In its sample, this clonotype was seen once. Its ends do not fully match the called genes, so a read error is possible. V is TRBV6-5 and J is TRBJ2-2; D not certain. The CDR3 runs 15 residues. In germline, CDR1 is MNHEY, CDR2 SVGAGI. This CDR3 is CANSYTVDGTGELFF. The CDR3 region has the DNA TGTGCCAACAGTTACACAGTGGACGGTACCGGGGAGCTGTTTTTT.

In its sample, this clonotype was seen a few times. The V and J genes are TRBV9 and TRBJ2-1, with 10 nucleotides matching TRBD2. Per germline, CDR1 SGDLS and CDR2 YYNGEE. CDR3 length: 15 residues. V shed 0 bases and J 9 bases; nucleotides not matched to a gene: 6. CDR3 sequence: CASSVGTSGVVEQFF. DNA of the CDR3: TGTGCCAGCAGCGTAGGGACTAGCGGTGTGGTTGAGCAGTTCTTC.